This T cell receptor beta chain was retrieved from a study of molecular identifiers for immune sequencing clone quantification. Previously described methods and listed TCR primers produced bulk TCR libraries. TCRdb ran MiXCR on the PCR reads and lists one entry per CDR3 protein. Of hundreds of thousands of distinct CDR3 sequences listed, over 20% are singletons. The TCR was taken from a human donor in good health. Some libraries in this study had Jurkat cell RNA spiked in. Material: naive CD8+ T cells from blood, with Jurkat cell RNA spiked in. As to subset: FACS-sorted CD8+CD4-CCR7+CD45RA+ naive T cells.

DNA for the CDR3: TGTGCCACCAGTGGCAGGGGCATTCAGCCCCAGCATTTT. Amino acids: CATSGRGIQPQHF. V and J are TRBV24-1 and TRBJ1-5, with TRBD1 as a possible D gene (6 bases). The germline V and J ends were trimmed by 5 bases and 6 bases, with 10 bases remaining between them. CDR3 length equals 13 residues. From germline, CDR1 is KGHDR and CDR2 SFDVKD.